Sequencing of this TCR beta chain was carried out in a study of shared clonotypes between healthy human individuals (dated by TCRdb to 2018 to 2020). Notes on the research overall: A few men and a couple of women, aged 18 to 49 years, made up the cohort. To increase sequencing depth and limit assay-specific biases, TCR repertoire library preparation and sequencing were carried out by different laboratories using diverse techniques. Blood TCR repertoires of five healthy adults were deeply sequenced to estimate repertoire size and the extent of clonotype sharing between individuals. For each donor, CD4 naive and CD4 memory were each given three plates, CD8 naive was given two plates, and CD8 memory was given one plate. Between about 0.8 and 9 billion PBMCs per donor were obtained by leukapheresis. General study outcomes and caveats: Clonotypes shared by all four sorted-subset donors showed higher generation probabilities than non-shared clonotypes. The genetic and exposure-history diversity represented was limited by the small number of donors. Sharing across four donors was observed for 5% to 6.5% of naive CD4, over 3% of naive CD8, about 2.3% of memory CD4, and around 0.42% of memory CD8 clonotypes. Pairwise subsampling led to the expectation that sequencing depth would affect the degree of clonotype sharing among donors. Sampling was restricted to blood, and TCR repertoires in tissues likely differ from the TCR repertoires found in blood. Even with the large sequencing depth, rarefaction of the sorted-subset datasets indicated that sequencing was incomplete. Estimated clonotype richness was generally larger for naive than for memory subsets.

The donors were healthy, HIV-negative adults with no recently reported acute infections or vaccinations. Every donor was a Caucasian adult living in Nashville, Tennessee, USA. CD4+ T cells were enriched by magnetic negative selection; naive cells were then positively selected on CD45RA, and the negative fraction formed the memory subset. After blood collection by leukapheresis, PBMCs were isolated using Ficoll-Histopaque density gradient centrifugation and then cryopreserved in the vapor phase of liquid nitrogen. Analytical flow cytometry was used to check the purity and quantity of each magnetically sorted T cell population. Each sorted fraction had its genomic DNA isolated and then quantified by UV absorbance on a Nanodrop 2000c. Using the deep immunoSEQ assay, TCR CDR3 regions were amplified from genomic DNA by multiplex PCR. For each cell subset, the extracted genomic DNA was distributed evenly across all wells of several immunoSEQ 96-well plates, and each plate served as one replicate. For sorted subsets, each replicate PCR was loaded with approximately 0.2 ug genomic DNA, equivalent to 32,000 or so T cell genomes. The purified libraries were quantified using a Qubit 3.0 fluorometer, sized with a Bioanalyzer 2100, and then quantified again using the KAPA Library Quantification kit. A separate single-read 150-cycle Illumina NextSeq 550 flow cell was used to sequence each immunoSEQ 96-well plate. In the paper's pipeline: The immunoSEQ output contained only junctional sequences without quality scores, so filtering could not match that applied to full-length reads. To assign V/J genes and CDR3, sequences were annotated using PyIR, a Python wrapper for IgBLAST v1.9, with IMGT germline references. Reads were filtered out if the reads had weak V/J assignments (E-value above 1e-6), no CDR3, stop codons, out-of-frame junctions, or ambiguous translated residues. V3J clonotypes were defined by identical inferred V gene, J gene, and CDR3 amino acid sequence. Percentage overlap between repertoires was calculated by dividing the number of shared unique clonotypes by the size of the smaller repertoire. RTK rarefaction, the Chao1 estimator, and Recon v2.1 estimates of unobserved clonotypes were used to assess repertoire richness. Generation probabilities were computed with OLGA for all TCRbeta clonotypes obtained by the gDNA method from a few donors. Held by TCRdb, this immuneACCESS table contains in-frame sequences only and omits some clones. Under half of the omission traces to an unresolved V gene where checked; the cause of the rest is unknown. The V and J calls and clone size come from that table; D and trimming were worked out from the DNA. For this sample the table gives 1.4 million to 1.5 million clones, of which around 97% were detected only once. Of the sample, over 1% is held by the ten largest clones.

Note on this clone: The clone's antigen remains unknown. The record has no base qualities; no much larger clone is one base away. Distinct nucleotide sequences in the sample also encode this CDR3.

Per the germline V gene, MDHEN is the CDR1 and SYDVKM is the CDR2. Relative to germline, V is missing 6 bases and J is missing 1 base, with 6 bases of the junction outside any gene match. Spanning cysteine to phenylalanine, the CDR3 consists of 15 amino acids. The entry retains the CDR3 DNA only, 45 bases that are in frame from base 1. The clonotype comes from a man younger than 40 in good health. The receptor chain draws on TRBV28 and TRBJ1-1; TRBD1 aligns with 9 central bases. Sequencing input: naive CD4+ T cells sorted from blood. The cell subset or site label here, explained by the study, means: CD45RA+ positively selected. The CDR3 protein is CASSLQGAGNTEAFF. The DNA sequence is TGTGCCAGCAGCTTACAGGGGGCAGGGAACACTGAAGCTTTCTTT.